The source of this T cell receptor (beta chain) is a study of T cell repertoires in cytomegalovirus infection. As for the study in general: A matching HLA type, together with CMV infection, was signaled by public TCR beta signatures.

TCRdb re-called the reads through MiXCR, storing one row per CDR3 protein. Found here are fewer than 250,000 distinct CDR3 sequences, approximately 13% of them singletons; the top ten hold roughly 1.7%. This clonotype was counted between two and nine times. The CDR3 consists of 17 residues. Germline CDR1 reads DFQATT; CDR2 reads SNEGSKA (reference sequence). V shed 3 bases and J shed 1 base, with 21 bases lying between them. V and J are TRBV20-1 and TRBJ1-2; no definite D call. The sequencing input was PBMCs. This TCR was recovered from a human donor in good health (CMV status not recorded). Some clones in this sample may be carry-over from other donors' samples. This CDR3 reads CSASTRALREVNYGYTF. For the CDR3, the DNA is TGCAGTGCTAGTACCCGGGCCCTGAGGGAAGTTAACTATGGCTACACCTTC.